This T cell receptor (beta chain) was obtained from a study of T cell clones after liver transplantation. Study as a whole: A pre-transplant mixed lymphocyte reaction with TCRbeta sequencing defined graft-donor-reactive clones followed in post-transplant blood. At least one year of complete immunosuppression withdrawal without enzymes over twice normal defined tolerance. Findings of the study overall: Post-transplant time points were not standardized, so conclusions are preliminary.

As concerns this clone: Its antigen is as yet unknown.

Sorting of unstimulated PBMCs yielded separate CD3+CD4+ and CD3+CD8+ fractions. Assay: immunoSEQ multiplex PCR; the TCRdb copy retains only in-frame clones and omits some. The data hold fewer than 85,000 clones, with approximately 87% observed a single time. Trimming pared 0 bases from V and 4 bases from J, leaving 14 bases between. The germline gives CDR1 SGHDT, CDR2 YYEEEE. The CDR3 spans 16 residues. Sequences were derived from CD4+ T cells from blood, sampled at the 22-month timepoint. This sequence originates from a human patient who received a liver transplant. The graft donor may account for some of the T cells. The chain couples TRBV5-6 to TRBJ1-5; D not resolved. CDR3 in DNA: TGTGCCAGCAGCTTGGGGCCCCCGGCCCAAAATCAGCCCCAGCATTTT. This sequence encodes CASSLGPPAQNQPQHF.